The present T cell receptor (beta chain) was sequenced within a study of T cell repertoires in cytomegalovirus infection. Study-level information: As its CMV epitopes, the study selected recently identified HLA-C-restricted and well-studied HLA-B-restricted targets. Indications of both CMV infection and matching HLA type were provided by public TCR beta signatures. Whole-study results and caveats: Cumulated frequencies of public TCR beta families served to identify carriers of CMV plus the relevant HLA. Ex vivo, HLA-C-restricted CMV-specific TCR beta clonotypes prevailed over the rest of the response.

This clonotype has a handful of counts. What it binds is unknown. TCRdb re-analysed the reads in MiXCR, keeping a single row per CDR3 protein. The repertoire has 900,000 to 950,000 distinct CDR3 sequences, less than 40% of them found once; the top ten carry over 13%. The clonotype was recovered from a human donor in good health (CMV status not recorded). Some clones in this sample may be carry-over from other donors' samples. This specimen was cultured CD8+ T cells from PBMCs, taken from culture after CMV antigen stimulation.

Here the CDR3 reads CASISAPHYEQYF. The CDR3, as DNA: TGTGCCAGCATCTCCGCCCCTCACTACGAGCAGTACTTC. This chain joins TRBV7-2 and TRBJ2-7; no definite D call. Germline CDR1 and CDR2: SGHTA and FQGNSA. This CDR3 contains 13 residues. Trimming left V 7 bases short and J 3 bases short, with 13 bases between.